Presented here are 26 T cell receptor beta chains from one specimen sequenced in a study of T cell responses to AZD1222 COVID-19 vaccine. Generated by immunoSEQ multiplex PCR, the TCRdb table keeps only in-frame clones and is missing some. This table holds some 130,000 clones, over 90% found once. Sequenced material: peripheral blood, taken on day 0 of AZD1222 vaccination. The receptors were sampled from an adult in good health.

The chain uses TRBV7-3 and TRBJ1-2, with a weak D call TRBD1 (5 bases). Per germline, CDR1 SGHTA and CDR2 FQGTGA. The V end lost 5 bases, the J end lost 4 bases, and 11 bases lay between the germline ends. The CDR3 runs 13 residues. The CDR3 region has the DNA TGTGCCAGCAGCCGGGACCGGACCTATGGCTACACCTTC. Its translation: CASSRDRTYGYTF.

The J gene is TRBJ2-1, the V gene TRBV2, with 14 bases aligning to TRBD2. Trimming at V came to 8 bases and at J to 5 bases, leaving 8 bases not matched to a gene. This CDR3 spans 16 amino acids. Germline CDR1 and CDR2: SNHLY and FYNNEI. The CDR3 region is CASGLPGLAGDNEQFF. In DNA form, the CDR3 reads TGTGCCAGCGGTCTACCGGGACTAGCGGGAGACAATGAGCAGTTCTTC.

V is TRBV7-2 and J is TRBJ1-5; D is ambiguous. Germline values: CDR1 SGHTA, CDR2 FQGNSA. Between the trimmed V and J ends, which lost 3 bases and 6 bases, there was a span of 12 bases. CDR3 length: 14 residues. This chain's CDR3 is CASSFEGSSQPQHF. DNA of the CDR3: TGTGCCAGCAGCTTCGAGGGATCAAGTCAGCCCCAGCATTTT.

The chain carries TRBV27 and TRBJ2-7; D may correspond to TRBD1 or TRBD2 (6 bases each). V gave up 1 base and J gave up 2 bases, with 15 bases separating them. CDR1 and CDR2 from the germline V gene are MNHEY and SMNVEV (reference sequence). CDR3 length: 16 residues. CDR3 coding DNA: TGTGCCAGCAGTTTATGGTGGGGGGCCAATACCTACGAGCAGTACTTC. Its protein product is CASSLWWGANTYEQYF.

The CDR3: CASSPPGLAEYSYEQYF. CDR3 sequence (DNA): TGTGCCAGCTCACCTCCGGGACTAGCGGAATACTCCTACGAGCAGTACTTC. The rearrangement uses TRBV18 and TRBJ2-7; TRBD2 matches at 11 bases. Germline trimming cut 3 bases from V and 0 bases from J; bases unmatched to any gene: 7. The length of the CDR3 is 17 residues. Germline V gene lookup returns CDR1 KGHSH and CDR2 LQKENI. Full variable domain (rest looked up from reference TRBV18 and TRBJ2-7): NAGVMQNPRHLVRRRGQEARLRCSPMKGHSHVYWYRQLPEEGLKFMVYLQKENIIDESGMPKERFSAEFPKEGPSILRIQQVVRGDSAAYFCASSPPGLAEYSYEQYFGPGTRLTVT.

The rearrangement uses TRBV7-2 and TRBJ1-6, with 7 bases aligning to TRBD1. Trimming at V came to 5 bases and at J to 4 bases, leaving 8 bases not matched to a gene. The CDR3 is 16 amino acids. The germline CDR1 and CDR2 sequences are SGHTA and FQGNSA. The DNA for the CDR3 is TGTGCCAGCAGCCCACAGGGGCCGAGGTATAATTCACCCCTCCACTTT. This translates into CASSPQGPRYNSPLHF.

As to this clone: The sample has other DNA sequences that encode this CDR3 too. The rearrangement links TRBV27 to TRBJ1-6; 9 bases fit TRBD1. The CDR3 length is 14 residues. CDR1 MNHEY and CDR2 SMNVEV come from the germline V gene (reference sequence). V lost 6 bases, J lost 9 bases, and 6 bases stayed unmatched. Here the CDR3 reads CASRQDRGGSPLHF. CDR3 in DNA: TGTGCCAGCAGACAGGACAGGGGTGGTTCACCCCTCCACTTT.

The CDR3 region is CSVEGGSADGYTF. The CDR3, as DNA: TGCAGCGTTGAGGGGGGGAGTGCCGATGGCTACACCTTC. This rearrangement joins TRBV29-1 to TRBJ1-2, with TRBD1 as a possible D gene (5 bases). The V gene's germline CDR1 is SQVTM and CDR2 ANQGSEA. This CDR3 comprises 13 residues. The V end was cut by 3 bases, the J end by 6 bases, with 14 bases between. Looking up the rest from reference TRBV29-1 and TRBJ1-2 gives the full variable domain: SAVISQKPSRDICQRGTSLTIQCQVDSQVTMMFWYRQQPGQSLTLIATANQGSEATYESGFVIDKFPISRPNLTFSTLTVSNMSPEDSSIYLCSVEGGSADGYTFGSGTRLTVV.

The chain employs TRBV6-4 and TRBJ1-2; no definite D call. Germline CDR1 MRHNA, CDR2 SNTAGT. The V and J ends lost 0 bases and 7 bases respectively, with 3 bases between them. The CDR3 is made up of 11 amino acids. This CDR3 reads CASSDSVGYTF. The CDR3, as DNA: TGTGCCAGCAGTGACTCGGTTGGCTACACCTTC.

V usage is TRBV5-4 and J usage is TRBJ1-2, with 8 positions matching TRBD1. Germline CDR1 is SGHNT and CDR2 is YYREEE (reference sequence). Trimming cost V 0 bases and J 4 bases; bases outside gene matches: 5. This CDR3 spans 15 amino acids. CDR3: CASSLGADRGYGYTF. The CDR3 nucleotides read TGTGCCAGCAGCTTGGGGGCCGACAGGGGCTATGGCTACACCTTC.

The V and J genes are TRBV28 and TRBJ2-7, with TRBD2 identical over 10 bases. The CDR3 is 16 residues long. Germline V gene lookup returns CDR1 MDHEN and CDR2 SYDVKM. J lost 2 bases, V lost 11 bases, and 15 bases had no gene match. CDR3 sequence: CAYSGRDSTPAYEQYF. CDR3 in DNA: TGTGCCTACAGCGGGAGGGATTCTACGCCTGCCTACGAGCAGTACTTC.

The chain is built from TRBV10-3 and TRBJ2-2, with 10 bases aligning to TRBD2. Germline V gene lookup returns CDR1 ENHRY and CDR2 SYGVKD. The CDR3 is made up of 16 amino acids. V lost 2 bases and J lost 5; bases outside the gene matches: 5. CDR3 nucleotides: TGTGCCATCAGTGAGATGACTAGCGGGCGTACCGGGGAGCTGTTTTTT. Its translation: CAISEMTSGRTGELFF.

This clone occurred once. The chain joins TRBV27 to TRBJ2-7; possible D gene TRBD2, 5 bases. Trimming took 3 bases from V and 5 from J, leaving 11 bases between them. The CDR3 sequence is 13 residues long. Germline CDR1 reads MNHEY; CDR2 reads SMNVEV (reference sequence). The CDR3 spells CASSFRETDEQYF. In DNA, the CDR3 is TGTGCCAGCAGTTTTAGGGAGACGGACGAGCAGTACTTC.

The V and J genes are TRBV9 and TRBJ2-1, with 8 bases lining up with TRBD2. The CDR3 totals 18 residues. Germline trimming cut 4 bases from V and 3 bases from J; bases unmatched to any gene: 15. In germline, CDR1 is SGDLS, CDR2 YYNGEE. Here the CDR3 reads CASSTSHPRSGGYNEQFF. The DNA of the CDR3 is TGTGCCAGCAGCACATCCCACCCTCGGAGCGGGGGCTACAATGAGCAGTTCTTC.

V gene TRBV29-1 combines with J gene TRBJ2-7, with D possibly TRBD2 on 6 matching bases. CDR1 is SQVTM and CDR2 is ANQGSEA in the germline V gene. V gave up 2 bases and J gave up 4 bases, with 15 bases separating them. The CDR3 has 14 residues. The CDR3 spells CSVELRGGAYEQYF. CDR3 sequence (DNA): TGCAGCGTTGAATTGCGGGGTGGTGCGTACGAGCAGTACTTC.

V gene TRBV11-1 combines with J gene TRBJ1-2, with D uncertain. The germline V and J ends were trimmed by 2 bases and 5 bases, with 15 bases remaining between them. The CDR3 has 15 amino acids. CDR1 is SGHAT and CDR2 is FQDESV in the germline V gene (reference sequence). CDR3 protein: CASSLLRTDKYGYTF. The CDR3 DNA reads TGTGCCAGCAGCTTACTTCGTACAGATAAATATGGCTACACCTTC.

The chain joins TRBV7-9 to TRBJ2-7; TRBD1 might be the D (6 bases). The CDR3 spans 15 residues. Trimming took 2 bases from V and 3 from J, leaving 14 bases between them. Germline V gene data show CDR1 as SEHNR and CDR2 as FQNEAQ (reference sequence). CDR3 nucleotides: TGTGCCAGCAGCTTAAACAGGGATACAGGCTACGAGCAGTACTTC. Protein: CASSLNRDTGYEQYF.

V usage is TRBV2 and J usage is TRBJ2-1, with 8 nucleotides matching TRBD2. There are 17 residues in the CDR3. In germline, CDR1 is SNHLY, CDR2 FYNNEI. Trimming cost V 5 bases and J 8 bases; bases outside gene matches: 17. The CDR3 region has the DNA TGTGCCAGCAGTCAGACCGTGGGAACGGGAGGGGACGATGAGCAGTTCTTC. Its protein product is CASSQTVGTGGDDEQFF.

The V gene is TRBV5-6, the J gene TRBJ2-1; no definite D call. CDR3 length: 15 residues. Germline CDR1 and CDR2: SGHDT and YYEEEE. Trimming removed 4 bases at V and 2 bases at J, with 13 bases between. The CDR3 bases are TGTGCCAGCAGCCGCATAGCAGGACCCTACAATGAGCAGTTCTTC. Its translation is CASSRIAGPYNEQFF.

This clone was counted a single time. This chain joins TRBV5-5 and TRBJ1-5; 9 bases are shared with TRBD1. CDR3 length: 14 residues. Unmatched junction bases numbered 6, after V lost 4 bases and J lost 7 bases. Germline V CDR1 and CDR2: SGHKS, YYEKEE (reference sequence). The CDR3 region has the DNA TGTGCCAGCAGCCAAGACAGGGGGAACCAGCCCCAGCATTTT. It is translated as CASSQDRGNQPQHF. The full variable domain, in which reference TRBV5-5 and TRBJ1-5 provide the parts outside the CDR3, is DAGVTQSPTHLIKTRGQQVTLRCSPISGHKSVSWYQQVLGQGPQFIFQYYEKEERGRGNFPDRFSARQFPNYSSELNVNALLLGDSALYLCASSQDRGNQPQHFGDGTRLSIL.

This clone showed up just once. This chain links TRBV19 with TRBJ2-7; TRBD1 agrees at 7 bases. Germline V gene data show CDR1 as LNHDA and CDR2 as SQIVND (reference sequence). This CDR3 comprises 13 residues. With V trimmed by 9 bases and J by 3 bases, 8 bases remained unmatched. Here the CDR3 DNA reads TGTGCCAGCCCGGACAGGTGTTTCTACGAGCAGTACTTC. Its protein is CASPDRCFYEQYF.

The chain carries TRBV4-3 and TRBJ1-3; D not resolved. V shed 0 bases and J shed 0 bases, with 9 bases lying between them. This CDR3 has 16 residues. Germline CDR1 reads LGHNA; CDR2 reads YSLEER. DNA of the CDR3: TGCGCCAGCAGCCAAGATTTAACCAACTCTGGAAACACCATATATTTT. Amino acids: CASSQDLTNSGNTIYF.

The rearrangement links TRBV6-5 to TRBJ1-1; tentatively, D is TRBD1 (5 bases). The CDR3 is 14 residues long. The V and J ends lost 6 bases and 4 bases respectively, with 15 bases between them. Germline CDR1 is MNHEY and CDR2 is SVGAGI. CDR3 bases: TGTGCCAGCAGCTCAAGGGGTGGGGGCACTGAAGCTTTCTTT. Its translation: CASSSRGGGTEAFF.

The V and J genes are TRBV7-2 and TRBJ2-7, with 8 nucleotides matching TRBD2. The CDR3 has 15 residues. CDR1 is SGHTA, CDR2 FQGNSA, per germline. V shed 4 bases, J shed 6 bases, and the junction held 11 bases outside the gene matches. Here the CDR3 DNA reads TGTGCCAGCAGCTACGCGGGAGGACTAGCAGCCGAGCAGTACTTC. Its translation is CASSYAGGLAAEQYF.

The chain is built from TRBV19 and TRBJ2-1; 8 nucleotides align to TRBD2. This CDR3 has 15 amino acids. The germline CDR1 and CDR2 sequences are LNHDA and SQIVND (reference sequence). The J segment lost 2 bases and the V segment lost 6 bases, leaving 6 bases of the junction unmatched. CDR3 loop: CASSHTSGTYNEQFF. The DNA of the CDR3 is TGTGCCAGTAGCCATACTAGCGGCACCTACAATGAGCAGTTCTTC.

The V gene is TRBV29-1, the J gene TRBJ1-3; weak D call: TRBD1 (6 bases). The CDR3 contains 12 residues. Germline CDR1 reads SQVTM; CDR2 reads ANQGSEA. V was clipped by 4 bases and J by 2 bases, with 6 bases between them. The CDR3: CSVGQAGNTIYF. CDR3 DNA sequence: TGCAGCGTTGGACAGGCTGGAAACACCATATATTTT.